This TCR beta chain was sequenced in a study of cytomegalovirus exposure and HLA in healthy donors. The CDR3 has 14 amino acids. Germline values: CDR1 MGHRA, CDR2 YSYEKL. V was pared by 1 base and J by 5 bases, with 12 bases between. This PCR relied on a set of 60 Vbeta primers and 13 Jbeta primers. The protocol was immunoSEQ multiplex PCR, while the TCRdb copy is restricted to in-frame clones and leaves out a portion. The table has 110,000 to 150,000 clones, roughly four fifths seen once; the top ten hold 14%. V and J are TRBV4-1 and TRBJ2-7; D remains ambiguous. The TCR comes from a human donor in good health. Sample: PBMCs. The CDR3: CASSQVPEADEQYF. The CDR3 region has the DNA TGCGCCAGCAGCCAAGTCCCCGAGGCGGACGAGCAGTACTTC.